This T cell receptor (beta chain) is from a study of Ad26.COV2.S vaccination and SARS-CoV-2 variants. General study points: Vaccine and placebo recipients had comparable breadth of non-spike TCRs. Post-vaccination breadth of spike-specific CD8+ and CD4+ T cell responses was reportedly substantial. Greater spike-specific TCR breadth was seen in vaccine recipients than in placebo recipients.

The CDR3 loop spans 14 amino acids. The V and J ends lost 3 bases and 6 bases respectively, with 11 bases between them. Germline V gene sequence: CDR1 LNHDA, CDR2 SQIVND (reference sequence). This clone was found a few times. Its target is not known. Assay: immunoSEQ multiplex PCR; the TCRdb copy retains only in-frame clones and omits some. This table holds about 280,000 clones, about 87% found once. Treatment described: around 19 received Ad26.COV2.S at low or high dose, single or two shots; 5 received placebo; per-sample allocation not given. Samples came from day 63 after the first vaccine or placebo injection.

The sequencing used peripheral blood, collected in a trial of Ad26.COV2.S vaccine versus placebo. The sequence was obtained from a person between 18 and 65 years old who received the Ad26.COV2.S COVID-19 vaccine or a placebo. The chain recombines TRBV19 with TRBJ1-4; D perhaps matches TRBD1 (5 bases). CDR3 DNA: TGTGCCAGTAGTATGTTCGGGGCTGATGAAAAACTGTTTTTT. Residues: CASSMFGADEKLFF.